Shown below are 20 T cell receptor beta chains from a single sample sequenced in a study of blood T cell repertoires in COVID-19. Sequencing was performed with immunoSEQ multiplex PCR; in TCRdb, only in-frame clones are kept and a portion is missing. Counted here are about 400,000 clones, approximately 88% occurring once; the ten biggest clones make up more than 0.95%. Sequenced material: peripheral blood. All receptors derive from a man in his forties with acute or convalescent COVID-19.

The chain recombines TRBV25-1 with TRBJ1-1; D uncertain. This CDR3 region has 14 residues. Germline CDR1 is MGHDK and CDR2 is SYGVNS. V was pared by 6 bases and J by 1 base, with 12 bases between. In DNA, the CDR3 is TGTGCCAGCAGCATGCGGGCGACGAACACTGAAGCTTTCTTT. Protein: CASSMRATNTEAFF.

This rearrangement joins TRBV5-1 to TRBJ1-1; the match to TRBD1 covers 8 bases. Germline V gene sequence: CDR1 SGHRS, CDR2 YFSETQ. With V trimmed by 0 bases and J by 11 bases, 3 bases remained unmatched. This CDR3 is 12 amino acids long. In DNA form, the CDR3 reads TGCGCCAGCAGCTTGGGACAGGGGTGGGCTTTCTTT. Its protein is CASSLGQGWAFF. The variable domain in full, completed from reference TRBV5-1 and TRBJ1-1, reads KAGVTQTPRYLIKTRGQQVTLSCSPISGHRSVSWYQQTPGQGLQFLFEYFSETQRNKGNFPGRFSGRQFSNSRSEMNVSTLELGDSALYLCASSLGQGWAFFGQGTRLTVV.

The rearrangement joins TRBV11-2 to TRBJ2-5, with unresolved D. This CDR3 spans 13 amino acids. V was clipped by 5 bases and J by 5 bases, with 12 bases between them. Germline V gene lookup returns CDR1 SGHAT and CDR2 FQNNGV. CDR3 coding DNA: TGTGCCAGCAGCCAGATTCGCAAGGAGACCCAGTACTTC. Translation: CASSQIRKETQYF. The entire variable domain, with the rest obtained from reference TRBV11-2 and TRBJ2-5, is as follows: EAGVAQSPRYKIIEKRQSVAFWCNPISGHATLYWYQQILGQGPKLLIQFQNNGVVDDSQLPKDRFSAERLKGVDSTLKIQPAKLEDSAVYLCASSQIRKETQYFGPGTRLLVL.

Only one count was recorded for this clone. The rearrangement joins TRBV5-4 to TRBJ2-5; TRBD2 agrees at 11 bases. Trimming took 4 bases from V and 4 from J; bases not matched to a gene: 15. Germline V CDR1 and CDR2: SGHNT, YYREEE (reference sequence). This CDR3 contains 18 residues. The chain's CDR3 is CASSRWTSGRGRVETQYF. The CDR3 DNA sequence: TGTGCCAGCAGCCGCTGGACTAGCGGGCGGGGAAGGGTAGAGACCCAGTACTTC.

The chain carries TRBV6-1 and TRBJ1-6, with TRBD1 matching 8 bases. The CDR3 has 16 residues. The V and J ends lost 2 bases and 2 bases, in that order; junction bases with no gene match: 2. Germline CDR1 is MNHNS and CDR2 is SASEGT. CDR3 nucleotides: TGTGCCAGCAGTGAACAGGGGGCCACCTATAATTCACCCCTCCACTTT. It specifies CASSEQGATYNSPLHF.

The chain carries TRBV19 and TRBJ2-1; 7 bases map to TRBD2. Per the germline V gene, CDR1 is LNHDA and CDR2 is SQIVND (reference sequence). The CDR3 is 18 amino acids. The J segment lost 9 bases and the V segment lost 4 bases, leaving 21 bases of the junction unmatched. For the CDR3, the DNA is TGTGCCAGTAGTAAGGACTTCGCGACTAGCATACCGAAGCGTGAGCAGTTCTTC. Its protein is CASSKDFATSIPKREQFF.

J is TRBJ1-2 and V is TRBV28; 10 bases match TRBD1. Germline V CDR1 and CDR2: MDHEN, SYDVKM. The CDR3 consists of 18 residues. J lost 8 bases, V lost 2 bases, and 17 bases had no gene match. The CDR3 nucleotides are TGTGCCAGCAGTTTACATTTTGGGACAGGGGATTTTGCAGGCGGCTACACCTTC. This gives the protein CASSLHFGTGDFAGGYTF.

The CDR3 DNA follows: TGTGCCTGGAGTGTTTCGTCCGGACGGGGTGAGCAGTTCTTC. The encoded protein is CAWSVSSGRGEQFF. The chain has TRBV30 and TRBJ2-1; D possibly corresponds to TRBD2 (5 bases). Germline CDR1 GTSNPN, CDR2 SVGIG (reference sequence). The CDR3 has 14 amino acids. V shed 0 bases and J shed 9 bases, with 15 bases lying between them.

The gene calls are TRBV10-3 and TRBJ2-7; D might be TRBD2 (6 bases). Per germline, CDR1 ENHRY and CDR2 SYGVKD. V was clipped by 3 bases and J by 0 bases, with 18 bases between them. This CDR3 region has 17 residues. The CDR3 DNA is TGTGCCATCAGTGATTGGGAGGACACCGAGAGCTCCTACGAGCAGTACTTC. Protein: CAISDWEDTESSYEQYF.

The chain uses TRBV5-6 and TRBJ2-1; TRBD2 is a possible D gene (5 bases). The CDR3 has 15 residues. With 2 bases removed from V and 4 bases from J, the gap between germline ends came to 13 bases. CDR1 SGHDT and CDR2 YYEEEE come from the germline V gene. In nucleotides, the CDR3 is TGTGCCAGCAGCTTTGGGCAGAGGACTTACAATGAGCAGTTCTTC. It yields the protein CASSFGQRTYNEQFF. Combining the CDR3 with reference TRBV5-6 and TRBJ2-1 gives the whole variable domain DAGVTQSPTHLIKTRGQQVTLRCSPKSGHDTVSWYQQALGQGPQFIFQYYEEEERQRGNFPDRFSGHQFPNYSSELNVNALLLGDSALYLCASSFGQRTYNEQFFGPGTRLTVL.

V is TRBV28 and J is TRBJ1-6; no clear D gene. V lost 8 bases and J 0 bases, leaving 14 bases between the germline ends. CDR3 length equals 16 residues. Per germline, CDR1 MDHEN and CDR2 SYDVKM. In nucleotides, the CDR3 is TGTGCCAGCGGTTCGACGGCTAGCTCCTATAATTCACCCCTCCACTTT. Translated, it gives CASGSTASSYNSPLHF.

The genes are TRBV7-2 and TRBJ2-7; TRBD2 matches 10 bases. Germline V gene data show CDR1 as SGHTA and CDR2 as FQGNSA. This CDR3 has 13 residues. After removal of 10 bases from V and 3 bases from J, the junction contained 6 bases not matched to a gene. The CDR3 is CATSSGGNYEQYF. The CDR3 DNA sequence: TGTGCCACATCTAGCGGGGGAAACTACGAGCAGTACTTC.

The chain joins TRBV20-1 to TRBJ2-7; D is possibly TRBD1 (6 bases). This CDR3 spans 11 amino acids. V dropped 5 bases and J dropped 9 bases, with 14 bases sitting between them. Germline lookup yields CDR1 DFQATT and CDR2 SNEGSKA (reference sequence). The CDR3 bases are TGCAGTGCTTTGACAGGTGGTGGGCAGTACTTC. Its protein product is CSALTGGGQYF.

V is TRBV19 and J is TRBJ2-7; 9 nucleotides match TRBD1. The V and J ends lost 5 bases and 2 bases, in that order; junction bases with no gene match: 10. This CDR3 has 16 residues. CDR1 is LNHDA, CDR2 SQIVND, per germline (reference sequence). CDR3 bases: TGTGCCAGTAGTTTTCTTCCGGGACAGGGTACCTACGAGCAGTACTTC. Translating gives CASSFLPGQGTYEQYF.

CDR3 region: CASSRGTSGGYEQYF. Here the CDR3 DNA reads TGTGCCAGCTCACGGGGGACTAGCGGGGGGTACGAGCAGTACTTC. This chain uses TRBV18 with TRBJ2-7; 15 bases map to TRBD2. J was trimmed by 4 bases and V by 4 bases; bases with no gene match: 2. This CDR3 region has 15 residues. Germline-derived CDR1 and CDR2 are KGHSH and LQKENI.

In its sample, this clone was seen a few times. This chain links TRBV15 with TRBJ2-4; D might be TRBD2 (7 bases). The CDR3 extends over 16 amino acids. Germline CDR1 and CDR2: LNHNV and YYDKDF (reference sequence). V was cut by 6 bases and J by 0 bases, with 15 bases left in between. The CDR3 here is CATRRGREVAKNIQYF. CDR3 sequence (DNA): TGTGCCACCAGGAGGGGGAGGGAAGTAGCCAAAAACATTCAGTACTTC.

CDR3 amino acids: CASSLAGVEKLFF. CDR3 nucleotide sequence: TGTGCCAGCAGCTTAGCGGGTGTTGAAAAACTGTTTTTT. The rearrangement links TRBV11-2 to TRBJ1-4; D remains ambiguous. V was cut by 1 base and J by 7 bases, with 7 bases left in between. The V gene's germline CDR1 is SGHAT and CDR2 FQNNGV. The CDR3 covers 13 residues.

In this sample, this clone turned up many times. This sample includes further DNA sequences coding for the same CDR3. CDR3 bases: TGTGCCAGCAGCTTAGCCGGCGGCTACAATGAGCAGTTCTTC. It codes for CASSLAGGYNEQFF. This chain uses TRBV11-3 with TRBJ2-1; D gene unclear. CDR1 and CDR2 from the germline V gene are SGHNT and YENEEA. The ends were cut back, 1 base at V and 3 bases at J, with 7 bases in the middle. The CDR3 is made up of 14 amino acids.

The chain recombines TRBV19 with TRBJ2-3; tentative D call: TRBD2 (5 bases). Germline lookup yields CDR1 LNHDA and CDR2 SQIVND (reference sequence). The CDR3 spans 10 residues. Trimming stripped 10 bases from V and 5 bases from J, with 7 bases between. The CDR3 region has the DNA TGTGCCACGGGGAGAGATACGCAGTATTTT. This encodes CATGRDTQYF.

V is TRBV2 and J is TRBJ2-1, with D perhaps TRBD2 (5 bases). Germline V CDR1 and CDR2: SNHLY, FYNNEI. V lost 4 bases and J 4 bases, leaving 11 bases between the germline ends. The length of the CDR3 is 14 residues. This chain's CDR3 is CASSGSGAYNEQFF. The CDR3 bases are TGTGCCAGCAGTGGGAGCGGAGCTTACAATGAGCAGTTCTTC.